Here is one T cell receptor (beta chain) with its context. Its binding antigen is unknown. Base qualities are missing; no much larger clone stands one base away. Genomic DNA served as template for TCR beta VDJ combination and CDR3 sequence profiling. An Illumina HiSeq 2000 was used for TCR repertoire sequencing. Per the authors' processing: TRBV/TRBJ rearrangement plots, CDR3 size and DJ length profiles, and Simpson's diversity index were used to assess repertoires. The most abundant DNA sequence in the deep sequencing data was defined as the immunodominant clone. CDR3 amino acid sequences were checked for sharing between subjects and were compared against published repertoires and the VDJdb database. TCRdb reprocessed the public reads (quality trimming at Q25 with fastp, clone calling with MiXCR) and kept in-frame beta chains. A single entry per CDR3 protein holds the most common genes and DNA from its merged rows. The V and J calls shown here were made by TCRdb, not taken from the authors' results. In this sample the table shows hundreds of thousands of distinct CDR3 sequences, around 72% of which occur a single time. The biggest ten clones account for less than 4% of the sample.

This sample was taken from a study of CD8+CD57+ T cells in acquired aplastic anemia (dated by TCRdb to the late 2010s). About the study as a whole: On average, sorted CD4+ and CD8+ cells yielded around 3.5 ug of extracted DNA, with a range of 0.2 to 27.4 ug. An average of roughly 9.8 million reads for CD4+ cells and approximately 11 million reads for CD8+ cells was obtained from healthy donor samples.

In this study, sorted CD4+ and CD8+ T cells from the blood of healthy subjects and of severe aplastic anemia patients had their TCR repertoires deep-sequenced. Ficoll-Paque density gradient centrifugation was used to isolate peripheral blood mononuclear cells. Before DNA was extracted, CD4+ and CD8+ T cells were sorted using either FACS or magnetic beads. CDR1 and CDR2 are read off the germline V gene (reference sequence) as SGHAT and FQDESV. Reading from cysteine to phenylalanine, the CDR3 counts 17 amino acids. Left in the record is the CDR3 DNA by itself, 51 bases read in frame from the first base. Paper-wide results and their limitations: CD8+ Simpson's diversity did not differ significantly between patients and healthy controls (P=0.060). Fewer than 35 CD8+ CDR3 sequences were found to be shared between patients and controls, but these sequences appeared to be highly expressed in patients and within the immunodominant clones of the patients.

The chain was built from TRBV11-1 and TRBJ2-1, with TRBD2 identical over 10 junction bases. The end of the DNA fits TRBJ2-7 better, so the J call may be wrong. The sequence came from a human donor in good health, serving as a control. Sequencing was carried out using sorted CD4+, CD8+, or CD8+CD57+ T cells (not recorded which) from PBMCs. The nucleotide sequence reads as follows: TGTGCCAGCAGCTCCATGACTAGCGGGTCCATATCCTACGAGCAGTACTTC. It encodes CASSSMTSGSISYEQYF.